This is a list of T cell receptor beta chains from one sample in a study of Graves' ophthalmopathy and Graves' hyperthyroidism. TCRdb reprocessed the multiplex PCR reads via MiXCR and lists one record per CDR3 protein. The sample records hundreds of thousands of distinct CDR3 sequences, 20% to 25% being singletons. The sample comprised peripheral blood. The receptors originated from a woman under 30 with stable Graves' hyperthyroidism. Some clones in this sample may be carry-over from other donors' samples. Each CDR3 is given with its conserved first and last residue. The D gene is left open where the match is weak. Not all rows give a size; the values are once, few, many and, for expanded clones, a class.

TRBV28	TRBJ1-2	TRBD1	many	CASSWGPRTGDGYTF	TGTGCCAGCAGCTGGGGACCCCGGACAGGGGATGGCTACACCTTC
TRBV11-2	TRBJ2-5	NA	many	CASSATQGFGTQYF	TGTGCCAGCAGCGCGACACAGGGCTTCGGGACCCAGTACTTC
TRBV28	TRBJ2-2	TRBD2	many	CAIKRGANTGELFF	TGTGCCATCAAGCGGGGGGCGAACACCGGGGAGCTGTTTTTT
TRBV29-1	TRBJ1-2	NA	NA	CSVEAGGSYGYTF	TGCAGCGTTGAGGCGGGGGGCAGCTATGGCTACACCTTC
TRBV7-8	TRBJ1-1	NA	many	CASRLTGLEAFF	TGTGCCAGCAGACTAACAGGGCTGGAAGCTTTCTTT
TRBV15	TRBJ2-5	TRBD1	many	CATRRGHETQYF	TGTGCCACCAGGAGGGGGCACGAGACCCAGTACTTC
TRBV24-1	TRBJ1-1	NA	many	CATSDYRDKAFF	TGTGCCACCAGTGATTATCGGGACAAAGCTTTCTTT
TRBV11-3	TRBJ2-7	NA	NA	CASSLTWGNEQYF	TGTGCCAGCAGCCTCACGTGGGGTAACGAGCAGTACTTC
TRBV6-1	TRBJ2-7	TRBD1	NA	CASSEAGQGRHEQYF	TGTGCCAGCAGCGAAGCCGGACAGGGGAGACACGAGCAGTACTTC
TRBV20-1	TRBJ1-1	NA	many	CSARDPRGVNTEAFF	TGCAGTGCTCGCGATCCCCGGGGGGTGAACACTGAAGCTTTCTTT
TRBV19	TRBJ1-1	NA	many	CASSTPGGRTAMMNTEAFF	TGTGCCAGTAGTACCCCCGGGGGAAGGACAGCAATGATGAACACTGAAGCTTTCTTT
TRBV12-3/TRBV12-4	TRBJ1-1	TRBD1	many	CASSPTQGAGTEAFF	TGTGCCAGCAGTCCAACACAGGGGGCGGGCACTGAAGCTTTCTTT
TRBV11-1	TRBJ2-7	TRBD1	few	CASSSTGTGVYNEQYF	TGTGCCAGCAGCTCGACCGGGACAGGGGTTTATAACGAGCAGTACTTC
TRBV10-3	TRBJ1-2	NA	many	CATQPSNYGYTF	TGTGCCACCCAACCCTCTAACTATGGCTACACCTTC
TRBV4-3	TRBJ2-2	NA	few	CASSQVVRSKLNTGELFF	TGCGCCAGCAGCCAAGTGGTACGCAGCAAACTAAACACCGGGGAGCTGTTTTTT
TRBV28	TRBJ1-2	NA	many	CASSSQGLSYGYTF	TGTGCCAGCAGTTCCCAGGGTTTGTCGTATGGCTACACCTTC
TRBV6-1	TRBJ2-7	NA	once	CASSPIQYEQYF	TGTGCCAGCAGCCCCATTCAGTACGAGCAGTACTTC
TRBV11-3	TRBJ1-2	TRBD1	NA	CVSSRTGGNYGYTF	TGTGTCAGCAGCCGCACAGGGGGCAACTATGGCTACACCTTC
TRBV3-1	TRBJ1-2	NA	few	CASSQDRPGSGYGYTF	TGTGCCAGCAGCCAAGATCGTCCAGGGTCTGGCTATGGCTACACCTTC
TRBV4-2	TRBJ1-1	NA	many	CASSHDDGVTEAFF	TGTGCCAGCAGCCATGACGACGGCGTGACTGAAGCTTTCTTT
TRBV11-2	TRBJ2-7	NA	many	CASSLGPPGTTYEQYF	TGTGCCAGCAGCTTAGGTCCCCCAGGGACGACCTACGAGCAGTACTTC
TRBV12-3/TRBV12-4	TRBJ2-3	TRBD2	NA	CASSPVWAGGLADTQYF	TGTGCCAGCAGTCCCGTCTGGGCGGGGGGGCTTGCAGATACGCAGTATTTT
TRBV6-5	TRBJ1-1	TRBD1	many	CASSRRTGPTEAFF	TGTGCCAGCAGTCGCCGGACAGGGCCAACTGAAGCTTTCTTT
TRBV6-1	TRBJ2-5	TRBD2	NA	CASSRGGWLETQYF	TGTGCCAGCAGTCGGGGGGGCTGGTTGGAGACCCAGTACTTC
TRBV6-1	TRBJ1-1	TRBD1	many	CASSGWDSHLEAFF	TGTGCCAGCAGTGGCTGGGACAGCCATTTGGAAGCTTTCTTT
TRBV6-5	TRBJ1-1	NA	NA	CASSYSRDSGPDTEAFF	TGTGCCAGCAGTTACTCGAGGGACTCGGGGCCCGACACTGAAGCTTTCTTT
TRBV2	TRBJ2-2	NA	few	CASRRGPSIPTTGELFF	TGTGCCAGCAGGCGGGGACCCTCCATCCCAACCACCGGGGAGCTGTTTTTT
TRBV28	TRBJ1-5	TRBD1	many	CASEGADQPQHF	TGTGCCAGCGAGGGGGCAGATCAGCCCCAGCATTTT
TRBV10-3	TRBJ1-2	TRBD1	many	CAISERRQGTNYGYTF	TGTGCCATCAGTGAGAGAAGACAGGGAACTAACTATGGCTACACCTTC
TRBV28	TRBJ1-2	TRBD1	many	CASSLDRGLSGYTF	TGTGCCAGCAGTTTAGACAGGGGGCTCAGTGGCTACACCTTC
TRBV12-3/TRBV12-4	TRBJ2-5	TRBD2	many	CASGQSRGGETQYF	TGTGCCAGCGGCCAATCCCGCGGGGGTGAGACCCAGTACTTC
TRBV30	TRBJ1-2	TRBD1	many	CAWSPDRVYGYTF	TGTGCCTGGAGTCCCGACAGGGTGTATGGCTACACCTTC